The 5 T cell receptor beta chains given below trace back to one sample, sequenced in a study of blood T cell repertoires in COVID-19. Sequencing was performed with immunoSEQ multiplex PCR; in TCRdb, only in-frame clones are kept and a portion is missing. The repertoire holds about 230,000 clones, with 85% to 90% as singletons. Material: peripheral blood. These receptors originate from a man in his forties or fifties with COVID-19, enrolled during active disease.

This sequence joins TRBV5-1 and TRBJ2-3; tentative D call: TRBD1 (5 bases). The germline gives CDR1 SGHRS, CDR2 YFSETQ. V was trimmed by 4 bases and J by 10 bases, leaving 16 bases between them. The CDR3 loop spans 13 amino acids. The CDR3 spells CASSPPQGLPQYF. CDR3 in DNA: TGCGCCAGCAGCCCTCCGCAGGGCCTGCCGCAGTATTTT.

J is TRBJ2-5 and V is TRBV15, with TRBD1 matching 7 bases. This CDR3 has 16 residues. After removal of 3 bases from V and 5 bases from J, the junction contained 12 bases not matched to a gene. Germline V gene sequence: CDR1 LNHNV, CDR2 YYDKDF (reference sequence). The CDR3 is CATSRDTGAMVETQYF. DNA of the CDR3: TGTGCCACCAGCAGGGATACAGGGGCTATGGTGGAGACCCAGTACTTC.

V and J are TRBV12-3 or TRBV12-4 and TRBJ2-5; 8 bases align to TRBD2. This CDR3 is 13 amino acids long. The ends lost 7 bases at V and 5 bases at J; junction bases unmatched: 6. The CDR3 region has the DNA TGTGCCAGCAATCGGGGGGGGTCGGAGACCCAGTACTTC. Protein product: CASNRGGSETQYF.

The rearrangement links TRBV6-6 to TRBJ2-7; TRBD1 agrees at 8 bases. Losses at the gene ends were 4 bases for V and 2 bases for J; bases not matched to a gene: 7. Germline V CDR1 and CDR2: MNHNY, SVGAGI (reference sequence). The CDR3 totals 15 residues. CDR3 sequence (DNA): TGTGCCAGCAGTTCAGGGACAGGTCGTCCCTACGAGCAGTACTTC. This encodes CASSSGTGRPYEQYF.

The chain employs TRBV18 and TRBJ1-4; 10 bases map to TRBD1. J gave up 0 bases and V 3 bases, and 1 base lay outside the gene matches. Germline V CDR1 and CDR2: KGHSH, LQKENI. The CDR3 consists of 16 residues. The DNA for the CDR3 is TGTGCCAGCTCACCCGGACAGGGGGCAACTAATGAAAAACTGTTTTTT. This encodes CASSPGQGATNEKLFF.